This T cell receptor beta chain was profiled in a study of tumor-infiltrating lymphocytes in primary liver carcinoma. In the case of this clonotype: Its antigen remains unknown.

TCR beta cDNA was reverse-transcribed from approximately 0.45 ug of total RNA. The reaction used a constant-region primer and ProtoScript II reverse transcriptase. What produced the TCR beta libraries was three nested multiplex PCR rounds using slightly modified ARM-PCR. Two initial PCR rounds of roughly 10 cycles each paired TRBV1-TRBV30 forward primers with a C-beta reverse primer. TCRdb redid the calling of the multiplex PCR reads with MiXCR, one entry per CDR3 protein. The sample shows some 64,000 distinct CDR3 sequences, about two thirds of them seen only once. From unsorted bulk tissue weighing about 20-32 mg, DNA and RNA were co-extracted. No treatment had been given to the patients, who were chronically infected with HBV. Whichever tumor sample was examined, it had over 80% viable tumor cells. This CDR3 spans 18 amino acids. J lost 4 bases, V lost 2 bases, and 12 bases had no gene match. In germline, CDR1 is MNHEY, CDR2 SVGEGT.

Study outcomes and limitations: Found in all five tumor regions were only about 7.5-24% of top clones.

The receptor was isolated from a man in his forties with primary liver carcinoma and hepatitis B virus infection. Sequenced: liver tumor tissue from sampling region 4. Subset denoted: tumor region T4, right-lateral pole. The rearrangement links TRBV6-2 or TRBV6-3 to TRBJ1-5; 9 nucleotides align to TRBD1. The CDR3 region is CASSYQSWTGVSNQPQHF. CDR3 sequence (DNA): TGTGCCAGCAGTTACCAATCCTGGACAGGGGTTTCTAATCAGCCCCAGCATTTT.